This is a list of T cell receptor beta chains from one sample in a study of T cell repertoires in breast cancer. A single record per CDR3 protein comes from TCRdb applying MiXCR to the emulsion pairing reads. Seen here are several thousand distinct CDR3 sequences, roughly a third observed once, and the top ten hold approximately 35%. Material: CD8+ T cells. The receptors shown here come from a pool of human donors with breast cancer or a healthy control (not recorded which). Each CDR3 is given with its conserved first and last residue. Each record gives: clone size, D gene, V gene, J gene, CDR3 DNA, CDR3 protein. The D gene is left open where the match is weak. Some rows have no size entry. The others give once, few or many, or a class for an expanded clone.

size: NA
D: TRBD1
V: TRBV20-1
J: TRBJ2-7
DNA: TGCAGTGCCTGGGACAGGGAGACCTACGAGCAGTACTTC
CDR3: CSAWDRETYEQYF

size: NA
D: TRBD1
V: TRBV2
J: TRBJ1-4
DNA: TGTGCCAGCAGTTCAGGGGGTTCGGGTGAAAAACTGTTTTTT
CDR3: CASSSGGSGEKLFF

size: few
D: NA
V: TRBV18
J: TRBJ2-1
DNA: TGTGCCAGCTCACCACCCGGGAACAGGCGGTACAATGAGCAGTTCTTC
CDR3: CASSPPGNRRYNEQFF

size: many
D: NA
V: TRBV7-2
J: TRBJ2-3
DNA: TGTGCCAGCAGCTCGAAGGGGGGTTATGCGTTTGAGACAGATACGCAGTATTTT
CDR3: CASSSKGGYAFETDTQYF

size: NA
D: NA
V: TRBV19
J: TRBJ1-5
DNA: TGTGCCAGTAGTATTGGTGGGCAGCCCCAGCATTTT
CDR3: CASSIGGQPQHF

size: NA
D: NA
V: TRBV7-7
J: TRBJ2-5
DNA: TGTGCCTGCAGCTTGATGGGCCAAGAGACCCAGTACTTC
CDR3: CACSLMGQETQYF

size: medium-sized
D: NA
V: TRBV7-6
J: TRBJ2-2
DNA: TGTGCCAGCAGCTCTTCTAGCCACACCGGGGAGCTGTTTTTT
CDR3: CASSSSSHTGELFF

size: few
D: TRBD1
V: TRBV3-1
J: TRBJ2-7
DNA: TGTGCCAGCAGCCACACGGACAGGAGGAATTACGAGCAGTACTTC
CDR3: CASSHTDRRNYEQYF

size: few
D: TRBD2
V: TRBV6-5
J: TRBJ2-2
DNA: TGTGCCAGCCGTACTAGCGGGGGTGGGACCGGGGAGCTGTTTTTT
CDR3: CASRTSGGGTGELFF

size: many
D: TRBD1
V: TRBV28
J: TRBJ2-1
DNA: TGTGCCAGCAGTACCCCCCCACAGGGGGCGACTGAGCAGTTCTTC
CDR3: CASSTPPQGATEQFF

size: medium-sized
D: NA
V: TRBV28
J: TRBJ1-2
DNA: TGTGCCACCACCCCGGGAGAGGCGTATGGCTACACCTTC
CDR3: CATTPGEAYGYTF

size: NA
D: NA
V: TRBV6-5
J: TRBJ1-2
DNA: TGTGCCAGCAGTTCAAGGCAGGGTCCAATCTTTAACTATGGCTACACCTTC
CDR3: CASSSRQGPIFNYGYTF

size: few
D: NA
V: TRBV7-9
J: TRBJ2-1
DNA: TGTGCCAGCAGCTTTAGCGGCAGGGAGCAGTTCTTC
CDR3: CASSFSGREQFF

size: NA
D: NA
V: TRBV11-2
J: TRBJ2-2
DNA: TGTGCCAGCAGCTTATCCCTAGCCGGGGAGCTGTTTTTT
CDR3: CASSLSLAGELFF

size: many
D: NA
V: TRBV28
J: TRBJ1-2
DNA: TGTGCCAGCAGCGCGGGTGACCGTGGCTACACCTTC
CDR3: CASSAGDRGYTF

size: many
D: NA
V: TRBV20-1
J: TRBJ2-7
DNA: TGCAGTCACGTCCCCCGGGACGAGGCCTACGAGCAGTACTTC
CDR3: CSHVPRDEAYEQYF

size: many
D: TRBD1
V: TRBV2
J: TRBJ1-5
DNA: TGTGCCAGCACTACAGGGGTAAATCAGCCCCAGCATTTT
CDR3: CASTTGVNQPQHF

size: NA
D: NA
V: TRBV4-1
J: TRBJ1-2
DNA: TGCGCCAGCAGCCACCCCCTCTCCAGGGGAGGCTATGGCTACACCTTC
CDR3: CASSHPLSRGGYGYTF

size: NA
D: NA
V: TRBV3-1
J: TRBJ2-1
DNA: TGTGCCAGCAGCCTAAGCGCGGCAACAGGGTTGGATGAGCAGTTCTTC
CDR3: CASSLSAATGLDEQFF

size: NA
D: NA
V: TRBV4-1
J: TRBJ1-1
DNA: TGCGCCAGCAGCCAAAAGGTGGGCACTGAAGTCTTCTTT
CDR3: CASSQKVGTEVFF

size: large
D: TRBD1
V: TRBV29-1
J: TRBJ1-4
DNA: TGCAGCGTTGACCAGGGGGCTGAAAAACTGTTTTTT
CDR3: CSVDQGAEKLFF

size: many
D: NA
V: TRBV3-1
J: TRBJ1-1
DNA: TGTGCCAGCAGAGAGGGGGGGACTGAAGCTTTCTTT
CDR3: CASREGGTEAFF

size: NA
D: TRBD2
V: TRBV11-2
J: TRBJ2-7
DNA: TGTGCCAGCAGCTTAGTAAGAGGGGCTAGCGGTTCCCCCCACGAGCAGTACTTC
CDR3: CASSLVRGASGSPHEQYF

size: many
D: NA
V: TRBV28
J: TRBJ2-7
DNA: TGTGCCAGCAGATTTAGCGGTAGCCTTGGTTTGCAGTACTTC
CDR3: CASRFSGSLGLQYF

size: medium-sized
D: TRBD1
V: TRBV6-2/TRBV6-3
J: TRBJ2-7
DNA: TGTGCCAGCAGACGTCCCGGGACAGGGTTCGAGCAGTACTTC
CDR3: CASRRPGTGFEQYF

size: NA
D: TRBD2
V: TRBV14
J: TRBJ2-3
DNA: TGTGTCAGCAGTTCCAGCGGGATGACGCAGTATTTC
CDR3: CVSSSSGMTQYF

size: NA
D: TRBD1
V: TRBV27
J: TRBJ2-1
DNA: TGTGCCGGCAGTTTGGGACAGCTCTCCTACAATGAGCAGTTCTTC
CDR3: CAGSLGQLSYNEQFF

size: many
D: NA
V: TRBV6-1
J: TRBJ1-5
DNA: TGTGCCAGCAGTGTACATCGAGATCAGCCCCAGCATTTT
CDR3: CASSVHRDQPQHF

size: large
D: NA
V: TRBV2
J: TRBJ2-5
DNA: TGTGCCACGGACGGGAGTACTAAGACCCAGTACTTC
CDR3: CATDGSTKTQYF

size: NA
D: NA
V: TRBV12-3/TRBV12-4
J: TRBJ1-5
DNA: TGTGCCAGCAGCCCGGATAGCAATCAGCCCCAGCATTTT
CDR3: CASSPDSNQPQHF

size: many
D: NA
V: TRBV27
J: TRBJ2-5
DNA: TGTGCCAGCGGCATAGTCCAAGAGACCCAGTACTTC
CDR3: CASGIVQETQYF

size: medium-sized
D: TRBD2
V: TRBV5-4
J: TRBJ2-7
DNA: TGTGCCAGCAGCTCTAGGACTAGCGCTACCTACGAGCAGTACTTC
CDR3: CASSSRTSATYEQYF

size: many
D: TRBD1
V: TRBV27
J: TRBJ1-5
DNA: TGTGCCAGTAGACAGGGAGATCAGCCCCAGCATTTT
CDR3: CASRQGDQPQHF

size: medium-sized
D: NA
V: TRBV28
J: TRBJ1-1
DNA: TGTGCCAGCAGTTCTGGGGACAAGGAAGCTTTCTTT
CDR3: CASSSGDKEAFF

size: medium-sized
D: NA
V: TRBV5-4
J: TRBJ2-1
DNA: TGTGCCAGCAGCTTCCCCGCGAGGGGCAATGAGCAGTTCTTC
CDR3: CASSFPARGNEQFF

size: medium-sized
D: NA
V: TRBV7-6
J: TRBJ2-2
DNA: TGTGCCAGCAGCTTAGTGCCGAACACCGGGGAGCTGTTTTTT
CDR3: CASSLVPNTGELFF

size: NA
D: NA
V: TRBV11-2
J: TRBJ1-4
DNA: TGTGCCAGCAGCCCACGGTTTCAGGCTGAGGGCGAAAAACTGTTTTTT
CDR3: CASSPRFQAEGEKLFF

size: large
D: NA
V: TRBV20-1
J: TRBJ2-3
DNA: TGCAGTGCTAGTTTGGGCCTAGCGCCCACAGATACGCAGTATTTT
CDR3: CSASLGLAPTDTQYF

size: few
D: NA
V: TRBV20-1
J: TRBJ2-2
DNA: TGCAGTGCCACCCGAGGGGGGGAGCTGTTTTTT
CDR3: CSATRGGELFF

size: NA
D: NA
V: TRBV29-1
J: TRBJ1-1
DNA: TGTAGCGTTGGGGGAAAGAGGGCCGCAGCTTTCTTT
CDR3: CSVGGKRAAAFF

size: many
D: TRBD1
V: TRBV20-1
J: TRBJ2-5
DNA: TGCAGTGCGAGAACAGGGGGTGGAGAAGAGACCCAGTACTTC
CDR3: CSARTGGGEETQYF

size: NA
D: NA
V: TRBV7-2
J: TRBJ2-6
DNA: TGTGCCAGCAGCTCGTCACGGGCCAACGTCCTGACTTTC
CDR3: CASSSSRANVLTF

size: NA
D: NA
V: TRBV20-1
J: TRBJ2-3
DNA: TGCAGTGCTAGTATTGCTTCAGATACGCAGTATTTT
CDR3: CSASIASDTQYF

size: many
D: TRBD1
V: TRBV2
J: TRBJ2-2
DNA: TGTGCCAGCGAGGCAGGGGGGAACACCGGGGAGCTGTTTTTT
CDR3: CASEAGGNTGELFF

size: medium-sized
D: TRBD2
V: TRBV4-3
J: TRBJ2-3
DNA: TGCGCCAGCAGCCAAGATTTGATCTTAGCGGGAGGGCCCCCAGATACGCAGTATTTT
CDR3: CASSQDLILAGGPPDTQYF

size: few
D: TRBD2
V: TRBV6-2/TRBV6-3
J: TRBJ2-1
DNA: TGTGCCAGCAGGGAGAGACTAGCGGGAATCAATGAGCAGTTCTTC
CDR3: CASRERLAGINEQFF

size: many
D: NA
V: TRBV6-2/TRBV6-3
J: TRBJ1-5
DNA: TGTGCCAGCTCTCCCCAGGGCTGGGCTCAGCCCCAGCATTTT
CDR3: CASSPQGWAQPQHF

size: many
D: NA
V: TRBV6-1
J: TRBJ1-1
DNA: TGTGCCAGCAAACCTATACAGGGGAACACTGAAGCTTTCTTT
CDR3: CASKPIQGNTEAFF